This passage covers 21 T cell receptor beta chains from one sample sequenced in a study of radiation and T cells in renal cell carcinoma. Sequenced by immunoSEQ multiplex PCR; TCRdb stores in-frame clones only, minus some. The table records around 140,000 clones, around nine tenths of them present only once. As for time point: blood 4 weeks post-SBRT, at nephrectomy. Treatment in this sample: 15 Gy SBRT to primary tumor, nephrectomy 4 weeks later. The material sequenced was blood, taken from a patient whose treatment included radiotherapy and nephrectomy. All receptors derive from a woman aged 45-60 years with renal cell carcinoma.

The V call is TRBV6-6, the J call TRBJ2-7; TRBD2 matches 10 bases. CDR1 and CDR2 from the germline V gene are MNHNY and SVGAGI (reference sequence). With V trimmed by 5 bases and J by 6 bases, 10 bases remained unmatched. The CDR3 covers 15 residues. The CDR3 loop is CASSHVFERGGEQYF. The CDR3 coding sequence is TGTGCCAGCAGTCACGTCTTCGAGCGGGGGGGCGAGCAGTACTTC.

V usage is TRBV5-6 and J usage is TRBJ1-4; 8 nucleotides agree with TRBD1. Trimming took 5 bases from V and 8 from J; bases not matched to a gene: 14. The CDR3 is 16 residues long. Germline loops: CDR1 SGHDT, CDR2 YYEEEE. CDR3 in amino acids: CASSNLAGQGVEKLFF. In DNA form, the CDR3 reads TGTGCCAGCAGTAATCTAGCCGGACAGGGCGTAGAAAAACTGTTTTTT.

V usage is TRBV7-2 and J usage is TRBJ2-5, with D tentatively TRBD1 or TRBD2 (6 bases each). V lost 1 base and J lost 4, with 13 bases in between. CDR1 and CDR2 (germline): SGHTA, FQGNSA. The CDR3 length is 15 residues. In DNA form, the CDR3 reads TGTGCCAGCAGCTTAGGCCACAGGGAGGCAGAGACCCAGTACTTC. Its protein is CASSLGHREAETQYF. The entire variable domain, with the rest obtained from reference TRBV7-2 and TRBJ2-5, is as follows: GAGVSQSPSNKVTEKGKDVELRCDPISGHTALYWYRQSLGQGLEFLIYFQGNSAPDKSGLPSDRFSAERTGGSVSTLTIQRTQQEDSAVYLCASSLGHREAETQYFGPGTRLLVL.

V and J are TRBV5-1 and TRBJ2-3; D remains ambiguous. Trimming took off 4 bases at V and 1 base at J, with 13 bases between the two ends. Germline values: CDR1 SGHRS, CDR2 YFSETQ. The CDR3 contains 15 residues. The CDR3 spells CASSRTTAGTDTQYF. CDR3 bases: TGCGCCAGCAGCCGGACGACGGCTGGCACAGATACGCAGTATTTT.

The gene calls are TRBV2 and TRBJ2-2; 12 positions match TRBD2. This CDR3 has 17 amino acids. V lost 5 bases to trimming and J lost 5 bases; unmatched junction nucleotides: 9. Germline-derived CDR1 and CDR2 are SNHLY and FYNNEI. The CDR3 sequence: CASSSGTLAGGTGELFF. The DNA for the CDR3 is TGTGCCAGCAGTTCAGGCACACTAGCGGGAGGAACCGGGGAGCTGTTTTTT.

The chain has TRBV6-5 and TRBJ1-1; no reliable D call. The germline V and J ends were trimmed by 5 bases and 6 bases, with 10 bases remaining between them. The CDR3 covers 12 residues. Germline V gene data show CDR1 as MNHEY and CDR2 as SVGAGI. The CDR3 DNA follows: TGTGCCAGCAGTAAGTTGGGCGCTGAAGCTTTCTTT. Amino acids: CASSKLGAEAFF.

This sequence joins TRBV7-2 and TRBJ2-5; possibly TRBD1 for D (6 bases). The CDR3 spans 16 residues. CDR1 and CDR2 from the germline V gene are SGHTA and FQGNSA. V lost 2 bases to trimming and J lost 4 bases, with 17 bases between them. CDR3 nucleotides: TGTGCCAGCAGCTTAATCGGGCCAGCGACAGGAGAGACCCAGTACTTC. Translation gives CASSLIGPATGETQYF.

This clone came up a few times. The gene calls are TRBV7-3 and TRBJ2-3; D remains unclear. Trimming left V 1 base short and J 5 bases short, with 4 bases between. The germline gives CDR1 SGHTA, CDR2 FQGTGA. This CDR3 is built from 12 residues. The CDR3 coding sequence is TGTGCCAGCAGCTTAAGCGGAGATACGCAGTATTTT. This encodes CASSLSGDTQYF. The whole variable domain, remainder taken from reference TRBV7-3 and TRBJ2-3, is GAGVSQTPSNKVTEKGKYVELRCDPISGHTALYWYRQSLGQGPEFLIYFQGTGAADDSGLPNDRFFAVRPEGSVSTLKIQRTERGDSAVYLCASSLSGDTQYFGPGTRLTVL.

The CDR3 loop reads CASSPGEAGPTGEQYF. Written as DNA, the CDR3 is TGTGCCAGCAGCCCCGGAGAGGCAGGCCCCACGGGAGAGCAGTACTTC. The V gene is TRBV5-5, the J gene TRBJ2-7, with a tentative D call TRBD2 (5 bases). V was trimmed by 4 bases and J by 7 bases, leaving 24 bases between them. The germline CDR1 and CDR2 sequences are SGHKS and YYEKEE (reference sequence). This CDR3 spans 16 amino acids.

The CDR3 nucleotides are TGTGCCAGCAGCCCACCCTCCGTCAGGACAACCAAGCAGTACTTC. This sequence encodes CASSPPSVRTTKQYF. The chain couples TRBV7-9 to TRBJ2-7; D possibly corresponds to TRBD1 (5 bases). Germline-derived CDR1 and CDR2 are SEHNR and FQNEAQ (reference sequence). V was shortened by 5 bases and J by 8 bases, with 22 bases between the two germline ends. The CDR3 contains 15 residues.

The chain has TRBV15 and TRBJ2-2, with no clear D. The V gene lost 8 bases and the J gene lost 2 bases, with 12 bases spanning the gap. The CDR3 has 14 amino acids. CDR1 is LNHNV and CDR2 is YYDKDF in the germline V gene (reference sequence). DNA for the CDR3: TGTGCCACCTCAGAGGACGGCAACACCGGGGAGCTGTTTTTT. Residues: CATSEDGNTGELFF.

The genes are TRBV27 and TRBJ1-2; D is possibly TRBD1 (6 bases). This CDR3 region has 13 residues. CDR1 and CDR2 from the germline V gene are MNHEY and SMNVEV (reference sequence). V was trimmed by 7 bases and J by 2 bases, leaving 11 bases between them. The CDR3 here is CASTRGGNYGYTF. The CDR3 nucleotides are TGTGCCAGCACCCGCGGGGGCAACTATGGCTACACCTTC.

The chain uses TRBV5-4 and TRBJ1-4, with D perhaps TRBD1 (6 bases). This CDR3 comprises 14 residues. Between the trimmed V and J ends, which lost 5 bases and 8 bases, there was a span of 16 bases. CDR1 SGHNT and CDR2 YYREEE come from the germline V gene (reference sequence). CDR3 loop: CASRLGRGGEKLFF. CDR3 coding DNA: TGTGCCAGCAGGCTGGGACGTGGGGGCGAAAAACTGTTTTTT.

This chain joins TRBV30 and TRBJ2-5; D is unclear. The last part of the DNA fits TRBJ2-7 better; the J call may be wrong. Germline CDR1 reads GTSNPN; CDR2 reads SVGIG (reference sequence). The CDR3 has 11 residues. CDR3 coding DNA: TGTGCCTGGAGTTCGTCGTTCGAGCAGTACTTC. Its protein is CAWSSSFEQYF.

The V gene is TRBV27, the J gene TRBJ2-7, with 9 nucleotides matching TRBD1. Germline-derived CDR1 and CDR2 are MNHEY and SMNVEV (reference sequence). There are 17 residues in the CDR3. With 3 bases clipped from V and 2 bases from J, the junction kept 11 bases outside the gene matches. Written as DNA, the CDR3 is TGTGCCAGCAGTTTGCAAATTCCGGGACAGGGTCCCTACGAGCAGTACTTC. It translates to CASSLQIPGQGPYEQYF.

Only a few counts were recorded for this clone. The chain recombines TRBV6-5 with TRBJ2-5, with D maybe TRBD2 (6 bases). The CDR3 length is 13 residues. Germline CDR1 MNHEY, CDR2 SVGAGI. V was clipped by 2 bases and J by 4 bases, with 8 bases between them. The CDR3 loop is CASSYLGGETQYF. The CDR3 DNA reads as TGTGCCAGCAGTTACCTGGGGGGAGAGACCCAGTACTTC.

The chain uses TRBV27 and TRBJ2-7; D is perhaps TRBD1 (6 bases). Deletions cut 5 bases from V and 2 bases from J, with 10 bases between. Looked up from germline, CDR1 is MNHEY and CDR2 is SMNVEV (reference sequence). This CDR3 is 13 amino acids long. The CDR3 region has the DNA TGTGCCAGCAGTCTACAGGGACCCTACGAGCAGTACTTC. Encoded protein: CASSLQGPYEQYF.

This clone has only a few counts. The V gene is TRBV5-3, the J gene TRBJ1-6; 8 nucleotides align to TRBD1. TRBV5-3 carries the ORF label, with uncertain function. The V gene end was trimmed by 5 bases and the J gene end by 7 bases; junction bases not matched to a gene: 8. This CDR3 has 15 amino acids. CDR3 sequence (DNA): TGTGCCAGAAGTCCTCTTACAGGGGGAAATTCACCCCTCCACTTT. This sequence encodes CARSPLTGGNSPLHF.

The chain has TRBV4-1 and TRBJ2-2; possibly TRBD1 for D (5 bases). This CDR3 contains 14 residues. Trimming cost V 6 bases and J 0 bases, with 8 bases left between them. Germline CDR1 and CDR2: MGHRA and YSYEKL. Here the CDR3 reads CASRTVANTGELFF. The CDR3 DNA reads as TGCGCCAGCAGGACAGTCGCGAACACCGGGGAGCTGTTTTTT.

The gene calls are TRBV30 and TRBJ2-5, with 7 bases aligning to TRBD2. This CDR3 is built from 12 residues. The V gene's germline CDR1 is GTSNPN and CDR2 SVGIG (reference sequence). This CDR3 reads CVGGGDWETQYF. The CDR3 nucleotides read TGTGTTGGGGGGGGTGATTGGGAGACCCAGTACTTC.

The chain carries TRBV21-1 and TRBJ1-2; the table's D call TRBD1 went unverified against the DNA. TRBV21-1 is a recognized pseudogene. This CDR3 has 15 residues. CDR3 protein: CASSKEAGFRYGYTF. DNA of the CDR3: TGTGCCAGCAGCAAAGAGGCAGGGTTTCGCTATGGCTACACCTTC.